This TCR beta chain was documented in a study of preoperative IRX-2 immunotherapy in early breast cancer. Sequencing used immunoSEQ multiplex PCR; TCRdb keeps in-frame clones, though not all of them. The data hold about 98,000 clones, with just over 85% observed a single time. Sample treatment: preoperative locoregional IRX-2 cytokine immunotherapy. Preoperative locoregional IRX-2 cytokine immunotherapy was tested in the phase Ib source study. The sample consisted of tumor tissue, taken after IRX-2 immunotherapy. The receptor was isolated from a human donor with breast cancer.

The CDR3 is CASRESEYVFF. Written as DNA, the CDR3 is TGTGCCAGCAGGGAGAGCGAGTACGTGTTTTTT. This chain joins TRBV6-7 and TRBJ1-4; D is uncertain. TRBV6-7 is an ORF for which the function is uncertain. The V and J ends lost 6 bases and 15 bases respectively, with 14 bases between them. The CDR3 has 11 residues.